The rows below give T cell receptor beta chains drawn from one sample of a study of T-cell memory formation after mild COVID-19. TCRdb independently ran MiXCR on the 5' RACE reads; one entry per CDR3 protein. The sample contains approximately 300,000 distinct CDR3 sequences, about a sixth of which appear only once. The sample comprised PBMCs or a T cell subset sorted from them (not recorded which). These receptors were taken from a man between 18 and 35 years old who had mild COVID-19 (a few samples of this study predate the infection). Cell type and time point are not known. Each CDR3 is given with its conserved first and last residue. The order of the fields is J gene, V gene, D gene, clone size, CDR3 protein, CDR3 DNA. A D gene is named only where the DNA matches it firmly. The size of a clone is reported for some rows only, either as once, few or many, or as a class for expanded clones.

>TRBJ2-5|TRBV7-9|TRBD2|NA
CASSFPGLVGQETQYF
TGTGCCAGCAGCTTTCCGGGACTAGTGGGTCAAGAGACCCAGTACTTC
>TRBJ2-2|TRBV20-1|NA|NA
CSASRDFVGELFF
TGCAGTGCTAGTCGGGATTTTGTCGGGGAGCTGTTTTTT
>TRBJ1-3|TRBV5-6|NA|few
CASSPPQLDPGTGNTIYF
TGTGCCAGCAGCCCTCCCCAGCTTGATCCAGGGACAGGAAACACCATATATTTT
>TRBJ2-1|TRBV5-5|NA|NA
CASSPAADYNEQFF
TGTGCCAGCAGCCCGGCGGCAGATTACAATGAGCAGTTCTTC
>TRBJ2-2|TRBV12-3/TRBV12-4|TRBD2|NA
CASSETSGGVNTGELFF
TGTGCCAGCAGTGAGACTAGCGGGGGGGTAAACACCGGGGAGCTGTTTTTT
>TRBJ2-1|TRBV9|TRBD2|NA
CASSAPLAGVYNEQFF
TGTGCCAGCAGCGCCCCCCTAGCGGGGGTTTACAATGAGCAGTTCTTC
>TRBJ1-1|TRBV5-1|TRBD1|NA
CASSLARGLGEAFF
TGCGCCAGCAGCTTGGCGAGGGGGCTGGGGGAAGCTTTCTTT
>TRBJ2-6|TRBV3-1|NA|NA
CASSQAVSGANVLTF
TGTGCCAGCAGCCAAGCGGTCTCTGGGGCCAACGTCCTGACTTTC
>TRBJ2-5|TRBV7-9|NA|few
CASSFRWALPRETQYF
TGTGCCAGCAGCTTTAGGTGGGCCCTCCCAAGAGAGACCCAGTACTTC
>TRBJ1-1|TRBV3-1|TRBD1|few
CASSQTFATGVTEAFF
TGTGCCAGCAGCCAAACGTTTGCGACAGGGGTGACTGAAGCTTTCTTT
>TRBJ2-1|TRBV12-3/TRBV12-4|NA|NA
CASSWTDPSNEQFF
TGTGCCAGCAGTTGGACAGACCCTAGCAATGAGCAGTTCTTC
>TRBJ2-7|TRBV20-1|NA|NA
CSAHLEDSYEQYF
TGCAGTGCCCACCTGGAGGACTCCTACGAGCAGTACTTC
>TRBJ1-1|TRBV2|NA|few
CASSDRGSTEAFF
TGTGCCAGCAGCGATAGGGGGTCCACTGAAGCTTTCTTT
>TRBJ2-2|TRBV7-9|TRBD1|NA
CASSSLRTGGNTGELFF
TGTGCCAGCAGCTCCCTACGGACAGGGGGCAACACCGGGGAGCTGTTTTTT
>TRBJ1-1|TRBV15|NA|few
CATTRAAGSNTEAFF
TGTGCCACCACACGGGCAGCAGGGTCGAACACTGAAGCTTTCTTT
>TRBJ1-2|TRBV5-5|TRBD1|NA
CASSRSTGGLRYGYTF
TGTGCCAGCAGCCGCTCGACAGGGGGTCTTCGCTATGGCTACACCTTC
>TRBJ1-6|TRBV20-1|NA|few
CSAPTLGNSPLHF
TGCAGTGCCCCGACCCTGGGGAATTCACCCCTCCACTTT
>TRBJ1-1|TRBV29-1|NA|few
CSVGRGQTNTEAFF
TGCAGCGTTGGGCGAGGACAGACGAACACTGAAGCTTTCTTT
>TRBJ1-2|TRBV20-1|NA|once
CSAMNAGGYGYTF
TGCAGTGCTATGAATGCGGGAGGTTATGGCTACACCTTC
>TRBJ2-5|TRBV5-6|NA|NA
CASSFPYEAETQYF
TGTGCCAGCAGCTTCCCCTACGAGGCCGAGACCCAGTACTTC
>TRBJ2-2|TRBV5-1|NA|NA
CASSLASSGWSTGELFF
TGCGCCAGCAGCTTGGCCAGTTCGGGCTGGAGCACCGGGGAGCTGTTTTTT
>TRBJ2-1|TRBV6-5|NA|few
CASSYRVVDEQFF
TGTGCCAGCAGTTACAGGGTCGTCGATGAGCAGTTCTTC